A selection of T cell receptor beta chains follows, all from one sample in a study of radiotherapy plus CTLA-4 blockade in lung cancer. Measured with immunoSEQ multiplex PCR; TCRdb has only the in-frame clones, and not every one. The repertoire holds about 32,000 clones, with around 85% as singletons. The source was peripheral blood, collected from a patient treated with radiotherapy plus ipilimumab. These receptors all stem from a human donor with non-small cell lung cancer who had stable disease on radiotherapy plus ipilimumab. CDR3s include the opening cysteine and the closing phenylalanine or tryptophan. A D gene is named only where the DNA matches it firmly. Where a row states a size, it is once, few, many or the class of an expanded clone; other rows omit it.

d_gene	j_gene	v_gene	abundance	CDR3nt	CDR3aa
NA	TRBJ2-3	TRBV19	NA	TGTGCCAGTAGTCACGCCGTGGGAGTGGGGTCTTTCGGCACAGATACGCAGTATTTT	CASSHAVGVGSFGTDTQYF
NA	TRBJ2-7	TRBV2	NA	TGTGCCAGCAGTGATTTACTCTCCTACGAGCAGTACTTC	CASSDLLSYEQYF
TRBD1	TRBJ2-1	TRBV9	NA	TGTGCCAGCAGCGTATCGGGACAGGGGGGTTACAATGAGCAGTTCTTC	CASSVSGQGGYNEQFF
NA	TRBJ2-5	TRBV5-4	NA	TGTGCCAGCAGCTCTGGATCGGACAGAGAAGAGACCCAGTACTTC	CASSSGSDREETQYF
NA	TRBJ2-7	TRBV6-5	few	TGTGCCAGCAGTTACGACAGATACGAGCAGTACTTC	CASSYDRYEQYF
NA	TRBJ2-7	TRBV11-3	NA	TGTGCCAGCAGTTTGGGACCAGACAGGGAGCAGTACTTC	CASSLGPDREQYF
TRBD1	TRBJ1-2	TRBV15	NA	TGTGCCACCAGCAGAGGGACAGGGGGCGTCTATGGCTACACCTTC	CATSRGTGGVYGYTF
NA	TRBJ1-1	TRBV19	NA	TGTGCCAGTAGTATGGGGTCCGGGGCTGAAGCTTTCTTT	CASSMGSGAEAFF
TRBD1	TRBJ1-5	TRBV2	NA	TGTGCCAGCAGTCCGACAGGGTCCCAAAGGCCCCAGCATTTT	CASSPTGSQRPQHF
NA	TRBJ2-7	TRBV13	NA	TGTGCCAGCAGCTTAGGGTCCAGGGAGGACGAGCAGTACTTC	CASSLGSREDEQYF
TRBD1	TRBJ2-7	TRBV5-1	NA	TGCGCCAGCAGCTTGCATGAGGGGGCCTTCGAGCAGTACTTC	CASSLHEGAFEQYF
TRBD2	TRBJ2-1	TRBV6-4	few	TGTGCCAGCAGTGCTAGCGGAGGATACAATGAGCAGTTCTTC	CASSASGGYNEQFF
NA	TRBJ1-4	TRBV9	NA	TGTGCCAGCAGCGTAGGAGCGGGGTGGCAAAGTAATGAAAAACTGTTTTTT	CASSVGAGWQSNEKLFF
TRBD2	TRBJ2-7	TRBV4-3	NA	TGCGCCAGCAGCCCCAAGCGGGAGAAGGGTTACGAGCAGTACTTC	CASSPKREKGYEQYF
NA	TRBJ1-2	TRBV14	NA	TGTGCCAGCAGCGGGCAGGGTCCGGGCTATGGCTACACCTTC	CASSGQGPGYGYTF
NA	TRBJ2-5	TRBV18	NA	TGTGCCAGCTCACCAGGACAGTCCGAACAAGAGACCCAGTACTTC	CASSPGQSEQETQYF
TRBD1	TRBJ1-5	TRBV29-1	NA	TGCAGCGCTTCCGGGACAGATCCGAATCAGCCCCAGCATTTT	CSASGTDPNQPQHF
NA	TRBJ2-1	TRBV6-5	NA	TGTGCCAGCAGTTACTCAAGGGCAGCGGCTGAGCAGTTCTTC	CASSYSRAAAEQFF
NA	TRBJ2-1	TRBV28	NA	TGTGCCAGCAGTTTGCGGGGGACACAGTTCTTC	CASSLRGTQFF
TRBD2	TRBJ2-2	TRBV5-1	NA	TGCGCCAGCCGTCTAGCGGGAGGCCTCAACACCGGGGAGCTGTTTTTT	CASRLAGGLNTGELFF
NA	TRBJ2-7	TRBV11-2	NA	TGTGCCAGCAGCTTTAGCGTGGGAGAGATGCGGAACGAGCAGTACTTC	CASSFSVGEMRNEQYF
NA	TRBJ2-2	TRBV6-1	NA	TGTGCCAGCTTCGGGGCAGGGGCCCCCACCGGGGAGCTGTTTTTT	CASFGAGAPTGELFF
NA	TRBJ1-2	TRBV18	NA	TGTGCCAGCTCACCGACAACAGGAGTCGAGGTCTACACCTTC	CASSPTTGVEVYTF
NA	TRBJ2-7	TRBV27	few	TGTGCCAGCAGTTTAGCGACTGGAGAGCAGTACTTC	CASSLATGEQYF
NA	TRBJ2-7	TRBV7-9	NA	TGTGCCAGCAGCTCAACAGGGAGTCGCTACGAGCAGTACTTC	CASSSTGSRYEQYF
NA	TRBJ1-5	TRBV9	once	TGTGCCAGCAGCGTTAATATCAATCAGCCCCAGCATTTT	CASSVNINQPQHF
NA	TRBJ2-5	TRBV27	NA	TGTGCCAGCAGGGTGAGAGAGACCCAGTACTTC	CASRVRETQYF
TRBD1	TRBJ2-7	TRBV5-1	NA	TGCGCCAGCAGTTCGGGACAGGGGGGCTACGAGCAGTACTTC	CASSSGQGGYEQYF
NA	TRBJ2-7	TRBV9	NA	TGTGCCAGCAGCGTAGCTAGCTCCTACGAGCAGTACTTC	CASSVASSYEQYF
NA	TRBJ1-2	TRBV7-2	NA	TGTGCCAGCAGCTTATCGGGCAGGGACTATGGCTACACCTTC	CASSLSGRDYGYTF
NA	TRBJ1-5	TRBV19	NA	TGTGCCAGTAGTATTTTAGTCGTAAAATACAATCAGCCCCAGCATTTT	CASSILVVKYNQPQHF
NA	TRBJ1-2	TRBV6-5	NA	TGTGCCAGCAGTACCTCGTATTCAGGGAACTATGGCTACACCTTC	CASSTSYSGNYGYTF
TRBD2	TRBJ2-7	TRBV7-2	few	TGTGCCAGCAGCTTAGAGCCTAGCGGGAACTACGAGCAGTACTTC	CASSLEPSGNYEQYF
NA	TRBJ2-1	TRBV5-4	NA	TGTGCCAGCAGCTTGGCGGATGAGCAGTTCTTC	CASSLADEQFF
TRBD2	TRBJ2-1	TRBV18	NA	TGTGCCAGCTCACCCCGGACTAGCGGGAGGGCCGGGGGCGAGCAGTTCTTC	CASSPRTSGRAGGEQFF
NA	TRBJ2-3	TRBV6-6	NA	TGTGCCAGCAGTTACTCGAGAAGCGATACGCAGTATTTT	CASSYSRSDTQYF
NA	TRBJ2-5	TRBV29-1	once	TGCAGCGTTGGGAACAGGTACCAAGAGACCCAGTACTTC	CSVGNRYQETQYF
TRBD1	TRBJ1-1	TRBV25-1	NA	TGTGCCAGCAGTGGACAGGGGGACACTGAAGCTTTCTTT	CASSGQGDTEAFF
NA	TRBJ2-3	TRBV4-3	medium-sized	TGCGCCAGCAGCCAAGAGGTTGGTGCGGGTCGTACTACGCAGTATTTT	CASSQEVGAGRTTQYF
NA	TRBJ1-1	TRBV27	NA	TGTGCCAGCAGCCCCTTCCCCCCACCTAACAGGGTTGGCACTGAAGCTTTCTTT	CASSPFPPPNRVGTEAFF
NA	TRBJ2-1	TRBV18	NA	TGTGCCAGCTCACCCCCCCTGGGGGCTAGCTCCTACAATGAGCAGTTCTTC	CASSPPLGASSYNEQFF
NA	TRBJ1-1	TRBV10-3	once	TGTGCCATCAGTGACTTCCCAGAGGGTGTGAACACTGAAGCTTTCTTT	CAISDFPEGVNTEAFF
NA	TRBJ2-7	TRBV9	NA	TGTGCCAGCAGCGTCAACCCTCGACGCGAATCAGAGGGTTTCGAGCAGTACTTC	CASSVNPRRESEGFEQYF
TRBD1	TRBJ1-1	TRBV19	NA	TGTGCCAGTAGGAAGACAGGGCCCATGAACACTGAAGCTTTCTTT	CASRKTGPMNTEAFF
TRBD2	TRBJ2-1	TRBV9	NA	TGTGCCAGCAGCATCGAATGGGGCGGGAGGCCCTCCTACAATGAGCAGTTCTTC	CASSIEWGGRPSYNEQFF
NA	TRBJ2-7	TRBV14	NA	TGTGCCAGCAGCCAAGTTTTAGGGGCTGGCGAGCAGTACTTC	CASSQVLGAGEQYF
NA	TRBJ1-5	TRBV6-5	NA	TGTGCCAGCAGGGTTGGGGGCACCAATCAGCCCCAGCATTTT	CASRVGGTNQPQHF
TRBD1	TRBJ1-4	TRBV7-3	NA	TGTGCCAGCAGCTCACAAAAGGACAGGGTAGGCGAAAAACTGTTTTTT	CASSSQKDRVGEKLFF
NA	TRBJ2-6	TRBV10-3	once	TGTGCCACCAAAAGGGGGACGGGCTCTTCCTCTGGGGCCAACGTCCTGACTTTC	CATKRGTGSSSGANVLTF
NA	TRBJ2-6	TRBV28	NA	TGTGCCAGCAGTTACAGGTCTGGGGCCAACGTCCTGACTTTC	CASSYRSGANVLTF
TRBD2	TRBJ2-3	TRBV7-2	NA	TGTGCCAGCAGCTTCCGTCGCGGGGGTCACACAGATACGCAGTATTTT	CASSFRRGGHTDTQYF
NA	TRBJ2-7	TRBV2	NA	TGTGCCAGCAGTACAGGTTACGAGCAGTACTTC	CASSTGYEQYF
TRBD1	TRBJ2-3	TRBV5-1	NA	TGCGCCAGCAGCTGGGGACAGGGCTCTAGAGATACGCAGTATTTT	CASSWGQGSRDTQYF
TRBD2	TRBJ2-5	TRBV19	NA	TGTGCCAGTAGTATACGAAAGTGGCTAGCGGGGACCCAAGAGACCCAGTACTTC	CASSIRKWLAGTQETQYF
TRBD2	TRBJ2-5	TRBV18	few	TGTGCCAGCTCACCAAAGGGCGGGGGAGAGACCCAGTACTTC	CASSPKGGGETQYF